The rows below give T cell receptor beta chains drawn from one sample of a study of T cells after yellow fever vaccination. In TCRdb, the 5' RACE reads were re-called with MiXCR into one record per CDR3 protein. The profile shows 450,000 to 550,000 distinct CDR3 sequences, around a fifth of them singletons. Sequencing used PBMCs, obtained around 3 weeks after the first yellow fever vaccination. These receptors came from a man younger than 35 who received the YFV17D yellow fever vaccine. CDR3s include the opening cysteine and the closing phenylalanine or tryptophan. Fields, in order: D gene, J gene, clone size, V gene, CDR3 DNA, CDR3 protein. The D gene is left open where the match is weak. Size is omitted from some rows. Given values are once, few, many or a class for expanded clones.

>TRBD1|TRBJ2-2|.|TRBV12-3/TRBV12-4
TGTGCCAGCAGTCCACGGACAGGGGGGGCCCCTGTGGAGCTGTTTTTT
CASSPRTGGAPVELFF
>TRBD1|TRBJ1-1|.|TRBV7-8
TGTGCCAGCAGCTATACAGGGGGCATGGGGGAAGCTTTCTTT
CASSYTGGMGEAFF
>.|TRBJ1-6|.|TRBV7-2
TGTGCCAGCAGCTCGTTGAGGTCACCCCTCCACTTT
CASSSLRSPLHF
>.|TRBJ2-4|few|TRBV5-8
TGTGCCAGCAGCTTATCGGACATTCAGTACTTC
CASSLSDIQYF
>TRBD2|TRBJ2-4|.|TRBV6-6
TGTGCCAGCAGTTACCAAGGGAGGGACATTCAGTACTTC
CASSYQGRDIQYF
>TRBD2|TRBJ2-7|few|TRBV4-1
TGCGCCAGCAGCCCTGGACAGGGCCTAGCGGGGGCTAGCGAGCAGTACTTC
CASSPGQGLAGASEQYF
>TRBD2|TRBJ2-1|.|TRBV20-1
TGCAGTGCTACACGGACTAGCGGGGGGGCTGAGCAGTTCTTC
CSATRTSGGAEQFF
>.|TRBJ1-1|.|TRBV4-3
TGCGCCAGCAGCCAATTCGGAGGGAACACTGAAGCTTTCTTT
CASSQFGGNTEAFF
>.|TRBJ1-6|.|TRBV2
TGTGCCAGCAGTGAACGAGGATATAATTCACCCCTCCACTTT
CASSERGYNSPLHF
>.|TRBJ2-1|.|TRBV28
TGTGCCAGCACCCTTTTCCGGGACGGCTACAATGAGCAGTTCTTC
CASTLFRDGYNEQFF
>.|TRBJ1-5|.|TRBV7-8
TGTGCCAGCAGCTTAGCGAGGTTCCAGGGTGGCAATCAGCCCCAGCATTTT
CASSLARFQGGNQPQHF
>TRBD2|TRBJ2-1|.|TRBV20-1
TGCAGTGCCCCACTAGCGGGGCTAAATGAGCAGTTCTTC
CSAPLAGLNEQFF
>.|TRBJ1-2|.|TRBV11-2
TGTGCCAGCAGCTTAGATCCGGGGTACGGCTACACCTTC
CASSLDPGYGYTF
>.|TRBJ1-1|few|TRBV11-2
TGTGCCAGCAGCTTAGCTTCCGGGACAGAAGCTTTCTTT
CASSLASGTEAFF
>TRBD2|TRBJ2-3|few|TRBV6-1
TGTGCCAGCGAGGCTAGCGGAGATGTCACAGATACGCAGTATTTT
CASEASGDVTDTQYF
>TRBD2|TRBJ2-1|few|TRBV7-2
TGTGCCAGCACCACGAGGCTAGCGGGGAACAATGAGCAGTTCTTC
CASTTRLAGNNEQFF
>.|TRBJ1-2|many|TRBV3-1
TGTGCCAGCAGCCCGGACAAGAACTATGGCTACACCTTC
CASSPDKNYGYTF
>TRBD1|TRBJ2-7|.|TRBV20-1
TGCAGTGCTAGTCCGACAGGGCGATTCCTGAACGAGCAGTACTTC
CSASPTGRFLNEQYF
>TRBD1|TRBJ2-1|few|TRBV27
TGTGCCAGCAGTGCGCCGGGACAGGGATACAATGAGCAGTTCTTC
CASSAPGQGYNEQFF
>.|TRBJ1-5|.|TRBV5-6
TGTGCCAGCAGTTCCGGGACAACTAATCAGCCCCAGCATTTT
CASSSGTTNQPQHF
>.|TRBJ2-2|few|TRBV6-5
TGTGCCAGCAGTTACTCGCAACAGATAGTGAACACCGGGGAGCTGTTTTTT
CASSYSQQIVNTGELFF
>TRBD1|TRBJ1-5|.|TRBV3-1
TGTGCCCCCTACAGGGGGCCTGGGCGCAATCAGCCCCAGCATTTT
CAPYRGPGRNQPQHF
>TRBD1|TRBJ2-5|.|TRBV30
TGTGCCCTAGGGACAGGGGGCCCCCAAGAGACCCAGTACTTC
CALGTGGPQETQYF
>.|TRBJ1-1|.|TRBV11-1
TGTGCCAGCAGCCGCACAGGGCGAGGACCTGAAGCTTTCTTT
CASSRTGRGPEAFF
>.|TRBJ2-3|many|TRBV5-1
TGCGCCAGCAGGTCGGACAGCACAGATACGCAGTATTTT
CASRSDSTDTQYF
>.|TRBJ2-5|.|TRBV6-5
TGTGCCAGCAGTTACGGGTCGGCCCCAGCAGAGACCCAGTACTTC
CASSYGSAPAETQYF
>TRBD2|TRBJ2-3|.|TRBV5-8
TGTGCCAGCAGCTCTAAGCGGGGAACGCAGTATTTT
CASSSKRGTQYF
>.|TRBJ2-1|.|TRBV5-6
TGTGCCAGCAGCTTGGGAGGGGCTAACCTGAGGCAGTTCTTC
CASSLGGANLRQFF
>TRBD2|TRBJ2-3|few|TRBV4-2
TGTGCCAGCAGCCAGAGAGTCGGGACTAGCGGGGGGCCGCAGTATTTT
CASSQRVGTSGGPQYF
>TRBD1|TRBJ1-1|few|TRBV12-3/TRBV12-4
TGTGCCAGCAGTGCTACAGGGGTAGGGGAAGCTTTCTTT
CASSATGVGEAFF
>TRBD2|TRBJ2-2|few|TRBV20-1
TGCAGTGCTAGCAGCGGGGCAGGGACCGGGGAGCTGTTTTTT
CSASSGAGTGELFF
>TRBD1|TRBJ1-1|few|TRBV12-3/TRBV12-4
TGTGCCAGCAGTCCACAGGGGGCAGTGAACACTGAAGCTTTCTTT
CASSPQGAVNTEAFF
>.|TRBJ1-1|.|TRBV12-3/TRBV12-4
TGTGCCAGCACCGCACAGGGTACCGCTGAAGCTTTCTTT
CASTAQGTAEAFF
>.|TRBJ2-5|few|TRBV3-1
TGTGCCAGCAGCCAAGCCCCCCAGGGAGAAGAGACCCAGTACTTC
CASSQAPQGEETQYF
>TRBD1|TRBJ1-1|.|TRBV5-4
TGTGCCAGCAGTCCGCTGGGACAGTTCAACACTGAAGCTTTCTTT
CASSPLGQFNTEAFF
>.|TRBJ1-4|.|TRBV4-1
TGCGCCAGCAGCCAAGTGGGGGCGGCCCTAATGAAAAGGCTGTTTTTT
CASSQVGAALMKRLFF
>.|TRBJ2-3|few|TRBV5-1
TGCGCCAGCAGCTCTCCGGGTTATCAGGATACGCAGTATTTT
CASSSPGYQDTQYF
>TRBD1|TRBJ2-1|.|TRBV13
TGTGCCAGCAGCTACACAGGGGATGAGCAGTTCTTC
CASSYTGDEQFF
>.|TRBJ1-6|.|TRBV15
TGTGCCACCAGCACGGACAACGGCGATAATTCACCCCTCCACTTT
CATSTDNGDNSPLHF
>TRBD1|TRBJ2-3|many|TRBV5-1
TGCGCCAGCAGGAGGGGACAGACAGATACGCAGTATTTT
CASRRGQTDTQYF
>TRBD1|TRBJ1-6|few|TRBV20-1
TGCAGTGCCGACAGGGAACACGGTAATTCACCCCTCCACTTT
CSADREHGNSPLHF
>.|TRBJ2-3|.|TRBV4-3
TGCGCCAGCAGCACCGCAGTATCAGATACGCAGTATTTT
CASSTAVSDTQYF
>.|TRBJ1-1|.|TRBV6-1
TGTGCCAGCAGTGACCTGGGAGGGCACACTGAAGCTTTCTTT
CASSDLGGHTEAFF
>.|TRBJ1-2|.|TRBV20-1
TGCAGTGCAGGCCAAGGGGGTGGCTACACCTTC
CSAGQGGGYTF
>TRBD1|TRBJ1-5|.|TRBV2
TGTGCCAGCCAGGACAGGGCTTTTAATCAGCCCCAGCATTTT
CASQDRAFNQPQHF
>.|TRBJ2-4|.|TRBV12-3/TRBV12-4
TGTGCCAGCAGTTTAGCGGGCGTAAAAAACATTCAGTACTTC
CASSLAGVKNIQYF
>.|TRBJ2-7|.|TRBV20-1
TGCAGTGCGAGGAGGTCGGCAGGGTTCCCCTACGAGCAGTACTTC
CSARRSAGFPYEQYF
>.|TRBJ2-3|few|TRBV7-6
TGTGCCAGCAGCCCTACATTGAGGGACCAGATAACGCAGTATTTT
CASSPTLRDQITQYF
>TRBD2|TRBJ2-1|many|TRBV7-2
TGTGCCAGCAGCCGTAACGGGGGGAGAGGGTATGATGAGCAGTTCTTC
CASSRNGGRGYDEQFF
>.|TRBJ2-5|few|TRBV28
TGTGCCAGCAGTTTATTCCAGATTAGGGGGAAAGAGACCCAGTACTTC
CASSLFQIRGKETQYF
>TRBD1|TRBJ2-7|.|TRBV5-6
TGTGCCAGCAGCGCAGGACAGGGGTCGATCTACGAGCAGTACTTC
CASSAGQGSIYEQYF